The present entry profiles one T cell receptor beta chain with its context. The antigen is undetermined. This entry comes from a study of T cell repertoires in cytomegalovirus infection. Study overall: Recently described HLA-C-restricted plus well-studied HLA-B-restricted CMV epitopes were used. Matching HLA type and CMV infection were both indicated by public TCR beta signatures.

TCRdb re-derived calls from the reads in MiXCR, one entry per CDR3 protein. The sample holds 160,000 or so distinct CDR3 sequences, about 20% seen once. The sequence was collected from a human donor in good health (CMV status not recorded). Some clones in this sample may be carry-over from other donors' samples. The specimen was CD8+ T cells from cultured PBMCs, collected from culture after CMV antigen stimulation.

The CDR3 DNA reads as TGTGCCAGCAGCTTAGCGTTATTATTGTCGGGACACTCGAACACTGAAGCTTTCTTT. Amino acid sequence: CASSLALLLSGHSNTEAFF. The chain joins TRBV7-6 to TRBJ1-1, with D perhaps TRBD1 (6 bases). V was clipped by 0 bases and J by 1 base, with 21 bases between them. The CDR3 consists of 19 residues. Per germline, CDR1 SGHVS and CDR2 FNYEAQ.